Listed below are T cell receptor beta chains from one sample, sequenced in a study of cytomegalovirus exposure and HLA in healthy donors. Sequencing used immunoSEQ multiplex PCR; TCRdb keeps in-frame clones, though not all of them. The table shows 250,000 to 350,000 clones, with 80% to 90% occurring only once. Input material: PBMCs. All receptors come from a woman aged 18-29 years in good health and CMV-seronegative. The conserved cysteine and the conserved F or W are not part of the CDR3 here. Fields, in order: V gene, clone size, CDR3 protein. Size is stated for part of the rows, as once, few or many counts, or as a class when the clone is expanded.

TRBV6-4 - ASGDRAENGYT
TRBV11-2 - ASKPPTGVYGYT
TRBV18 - ASSPGLAGGPNEQY
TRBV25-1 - ASTCFGTREYEQY
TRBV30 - AWRGQGKNTIY
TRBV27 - ASSPRLAGAYNEQF
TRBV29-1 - SVGLDNEQF
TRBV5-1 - ASSSTGDGETQY
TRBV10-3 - AISGGQGETQY
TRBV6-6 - ASSSDRGMSNQPQH
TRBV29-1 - SVAGGAREQY
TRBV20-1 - SAKYGQVLT
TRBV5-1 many ASTRVGPYNEQF
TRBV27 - ASSSTGGGFTEAF
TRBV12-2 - ASRPSGETPEAF
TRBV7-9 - ASSLGAGSSYEQY
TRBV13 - ASSLQGHTEAF
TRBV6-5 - ASSSGTVNTEAF
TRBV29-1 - SVDTGGGETQY
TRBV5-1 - ASSLGGDQPQH
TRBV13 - ASSPRGEGQETQY
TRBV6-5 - ASGTLRGRAVSQY
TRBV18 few ASSQDRVGQPQH
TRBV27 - ASRWAGSLSYEQY